These 28 T cell receptor beta chains came from one sample sequenced in a study of blood T cells in healthy people across ages. Then a second PCR, running roughly 7 to 11 cycles, was carried out with a sample-barcoded 5' primer and a J-beta primer mix. TCRdb reanalysed the 5' RACE reads using MiXCR and keeps one entry per CDR3 protein. The data contain hundreds of thousands of distinct CDR3 sequences, over 40% of them singletons. The sample taken for sequencing was blood. These receptors originate from a man older than 75 in good health.

The chain employs TRBV7-9 and TRBJ2-1, with D tentatively TRBD2 (6 bases). Looked up from germline, CDR1 is SEHNR and CDR2 is FQNEAQ (reference sequence). CDR3 length: 16 residues. V was cut by 5 bases and J by 10 bases, with 24 bases left in between. The CDR3: CASSPPGSGHSYEQFF. The CDR3 nucleotides read TGTGCCAGCAGCCCGCCCGGGAGCGGCCATTCCTACGAGCAGTTCTTC. The full variable domain, in which reference TRBV7-9 and TRBJ2-1 provide the parts outside the CDR3, is DTGVSQNPRHKITKRGQNVTFRCDPISEHNRLYWYRQTLGQGPEFLTYFQNEAQLEKSRLLSDRFSAERPKGSFSTLEIQRTEQGDSAMYLCASSPPGSGHSYEQFFGPGTRLTVL.

The table lists this clonotype with a few counts. The chain uses TRBV5-1 and TRBJ1-6; 7 bases match TRBD1. CDR3 length equals 16 residues. Trimming took 0 bases from V and 7 from J; bases not matched to a gene: 7. Germline V gives CDR1 SGHRS, CDR2 YFSETQ. The CDR3 DNA is TGCGCCAGCAGCTTGGCCGGCGCCAGGGGGAATTCACCCCTCCACTTT. Protein product: CASSLAGARGNSPLHF.

This clonotype has just a few counts. The chain uses TRBV11-2 and TRBJ2-5; TRBD2 might be the D (5 bases). The assigned J gene may be wrong: the sequence end matches TRBJ2-7 better. Germline CDR1 and CDR2: SGHAT and FQNNGV. This CDR3 is 16 amino acids long. In DNA form, the CDR3 reads TGTGCCAGCAGCTTAGATAGGTCCAGAGGGATGAGCGAGCAGTACTTC. Residues: CASSLDRSRGMSEQYF.

As for this clonotype: A single base separates this from a much larger clone, so it may be a read error. V is TRBV7-9 and J is TRBJ1-2, with TRBD1 matching 10 bases. The ends lost 5 bases at V and 3 bases at J; junction bases unmatched: 9. This CDR3 has 16 residues. Germline CDR1 and CDR2: SEHNR and FQNEAQ (reference sequence). CDR3 nucleotides: TGTGCCAGCAGCGCGACAGGGGGCCAAAAGGACTATGGCTACACCTTC. As protein: CASSATGGQKDYGYTF.

The table lists this clonotype with a few counts. The genes are TRBV12-3 or TRBV12-4 and TRBJ2-1; D perhaps matches TRBD2 (6 bases). The CDR3 contains 15 residues. V was clipped by 2 bases and J by 8 bases, with 16 bases between them. CDR3 amino acids: CASSLIRTPGDEQFF. The CDR3 DNA follows: TGTGCCAGCAGTTTAATTAGGACCCCGGGGGATGAGCAGTTCTTC.

There are a few counts of this clonotype. The DNA for the CDR3 is TGCAGTGCTAGAGAGGCAGGGGGCGGGGACTCACCCCTCCACTTT. It specifies CSAREAGGGDSPLHF. The chain combines TRBV20-1 with TRBJ1-6, with 8 bases fitting TRBD1. There are 15 residues in the CDR3. The V gene's germline CDR1 is DFQATT and CDR2 SNEGSKA (reference sequence). The V and J ends lost 0 bases and 10 bases, in that order; junction bases with no gene match: 8.

Note on this clonotype: An end of the junction does not agree with germline; a read error may underlie this. The chain links TRBV5-1 to TRBJ1-2; TRBD1 agrees at 12 bases. The CDR3 contains 15 residues. From germline, CDR1 is SGHRS and CDR2 YFSETQ. CDR3 protein: CASSLPGQGAYDYTF. CDR3 nucleotides: TGCGCCAGCAGCTTACCGGGACAGGGGGCATATGACTACACCTTC.

This clonotype is a singleton in its sample. A much larger clone differs by one base, so this may be a read error. This rearrangement joins TRBV6-2 or TRBV6-3 to TRBJ2-6; 9 bases match TRBD1. The CDR3 runs to 15 residues. CDR1 MNHEY and CDR2 SVGEGT come from the germline V gene. The CDR3 loop is CTSSYRGRGANVLTF. Here the CDR3 DNA reads TGTACCAGCAGTTACAGGGGGCGAGGGGCCAACGTCCTGACTTTC.

In its sample, this clonotype was seen a few times. This chain uses TRBV2 with TRBJ2-3, with TRBD2 matching over 7 bases. V was pared by 6 bases and J by 0 bases, with 6 bases of the junction left unmatched. CDR1 and CDR2 from the germline V gene are SNHLY and FYNNEI. This CDR3 is built from 15 residues. CDR3 loop: CASRRAGSSTDTQYF. In nucleotides, the CDR3 is TGTGCCAGCAGAAGAGCGGGGTCTAGCACAGATACGCAGTATTTT.

The rearrangement uses TRBV20-1 and TRBJ2-5, with 11 positions matching TRBD2. The J call is in doubt because the DNA end fits TRBJ2-7 better. The length of the CDR3 is 15 residues. CDR1 and CDR2 from the germline V gene are DFQATT and SNEGSKA (reference sequence). The CDR3 DNA reads as TGCAGTGCTAGAACCACTAGCGGGAGATTCGGCGAGCAGTACTTC. It is translated as CSARTTSGRFGEQYF.

This clonotype was observed a handful of times. V and J are TRBV18 and TRBJ2-7; 9 bases are shared with TRBD1. CDR1 and CDR2 from the germline V gene are KGHSH and LQKENI. This CDR3 is 13 amino acids long. V lost 8 bases to trimming and J lost 6 bases; unmatched junction nucleotides: 8. For the CDR3, the DNA is TGTGCCAGCGCTCCCGGGACAGGGAGCGAGCAGTACTTC. It yields the protein CASAPGTGSEQYF.

J is TRBJ2-7 and V is TRBV9, with 7 bases that match TRBD1. Germline V CDR1 and CDR2: SGDLS, YYNGEE. This CDR3 comprises 16 residues. Trimming at V came to 2 bases and at J to 2 bases, leaving 10 bases not matched to a gene. The CDR3 nucleotides read TGTGCCAGCAGCGTGGGAAAACAGGGGACCCCCTACGAGCAGTACTTC. Encoded protein: CASSVGKQGTPYEQYF.

The V and J genes are TRBV9 and TRBJ2-3, with 7 bases lining up with TRBD2. The trim removed 4 bases at V and 5 bases at J, leaving 31 bases unmatched. Germline CDR1 reads SGDLS; CDR2 reads YYNGEE. The CDR3 length is 22 residues. CDR3 nucleotide sequence: TGTGCCAGCAGCTTGCGACCCAGAAATACGAGACCGGGACGGGGGGTCCAAGATACGCAGTATTTT. The encoded protein is CASSLRPRNTRPGRGVQDTQYF.

The V call is TRBV5-1, the J call TRBJ2-5; 11 nucleotides line up with TRBD1. The DNA matches TRBJ2-7 better at its end, which makes the J call doubtful. This CDR3 is 14 amino acids long. Germline CDR1 SGHRS, CDR2 YFSETQ. The DNA for the CDR3 is TGCGCCAGCAGCGAGGACAGGGGGCGGGACGAGCAGTACTTC. It codes for CASSEDRGRDEQYF.

This chain joins TRBV18 and TRBJ2-5; D is perhaps TRBD1 (5 bases). The CDR3 is 14 residues long. Germline-derived CDR1 and CDR2 are KGHSH and LQKENI. Trimming took 6 bases from V and 1 from J, leaving 12 bases between them. CDR3 protein: CASSPGHLQETQYF. The CDR3 DNA follows: TGTGCCAGCTCCCCTGGACATCTCCAAGAGACCCAGTACTTC. Complete variable domain (other parts from reference TRBV18 and TRBJ2-5): NAGVMQNPRHLVRRRGQEARLRCSPMKGHSHVYWYRQLPEEGLKFMVYLQKENIIDESGMPKERFSAEFPKEGPSILRIQQVVRGDSAAYFCASSPGHLQETQYFGPGTRLLVL.

This clonotype occurred many times. The rearrangement joins TRBV12-5 to TRBJ1-2, with 9 bases fitting TRBD1. The CDR3 is 13 residues long. Germline lookup yields CDR1 LGHNT and CDR2 FRNRAP. Losses at the gene ends were 6 bases for V and 6 bases for J; bases not matched to a gene: 5. CDR3 region: CASGSDRGNGYTF. The CDR3 DNA follows: TGTGCTAGTGGATCGGACAGGGGTAATGGCTACACCTTC.

V and J are TRBV7-2 and TRBJ1-2, with D possibly matching TRBD1 (6 bases). CDR3 size: 14 residues. In germline, CDR1 is SGHTA, CDR2 FQGNSA. V dropped 5 bases and J dropped 4 bases, with 14 bases sitting between them. For the CDR3, the DNA is TGTGCCAGCAGCCTTCGGGGGCAAGGCTATGGCTACACCTTC. It yields the protein CASSLRGQGYGYTF.

This clonotype was seen a handful of times. The rearrangement uses TRBV5-6 and TRBJ1-1; a possible D gene is TRBD1 (6 bases). V was cut by 3 bases and J by 1 base, with 16 bases left in between. From germline, CDR1 is SGHDT and CDR2 YYEEEE. The CDR3 has 16 amino acids. The chain's CDR3 is CASSSRDWDKNTEAFF. For the CDR3, the DNA is TGTGCCAGCAGCTCAAGAGACTGGGACAAGAACACTGAAGCTTTCTTT.

The chain has TRBV7-2 and TRBJ2-7; 9 bases are shared with TRBD2. V dropped 1 base and J dropped 7; count of bases not matched to a gene: 8. This CDR3 comprises 15 residues. The V gene's germline CDR1 is SGHTA and CDR2 FQGNSA. The CDR3 bases are TGTGCCAGCAGCTTAGGACTAGCGGCGCCCAATGAGCAGTACTTC. Amino acids: CASSLGLAAPNEQYF. Filled out from reference TRBV7-2 and TRBJ2-7, the complete variable domain reads GAGVSQSPSNKVTEKGKDVELRCDPISGHTALYWYRQSLGQGLEFLIYFQGNSAPDKSGLPSDRFSAERTGGSVSTLTIQRTQQEDSAVYLCASSLGLAAPNEQYFGPGTRLTVT.

CDR3 loop: CASSQEPNYGYTF. As DNA, the CDR3 is TGTGCCAGCAGTCAGGAGCCTAACTATGGCTACACCTTC. V gene TRBV12-3 or TRBV12-4 combines with J gene TRBJ1-2; no clear D gene. This CDR3 has 13 amino acids. Trimming pared 5 bases from V and 0 bases from J, leaving 7 bases between.

This clonotype has just a few counts. V and J are TRBV20-1 and TRBJ2-4; D not resolved. The DNA end is a closer match to TRBJ2-7, so the J assignment may be wrong. The germline CDR1 and CDR2 sequences are DFQATT and SNEGSKA (reference sequence). This CDR3 has 12 residues. CDR3 region: CSAGEEHYEQYF. The CDR3, as DNA: TGCAGTGCAGGCGAGGAACACTACGAGCAGTACTTC.

This clonotype was seen at least ten times. The chain is built from TRBV29-1 and TRBJ2-7; D call uncertain. V shed 4 bases and J shed 2 bases, with 3 bases lying between them. Germline lookup yields CDR1 SQVTM and CDR2 ANQGSEA. The CDR3 loop spans 10 amino acids. This CDR3 reads CSVATYEQYF. The CDR3 coding sequence is TGCAGCGTTGCGACCTACGAGCAGTACTTC.

The gene calls are TRBV7-9 and TRBJ2-2; TRBD2 is a possible D gene (5 bases). Per the germline V gene, CDR1 is SEHNR and CDR2 is FQNEAQ (reference sequence). Trimming pared 2 bases from V and 1 base from J, leaving 8 bases between. The CDR3 sequence is 15 residues long. CDR3 loop: CASSLFAGNTGELFF. In DNA, the CDR3 is TGTGCCAGCAGCTTATTTGCGGGGAACACCGGGGAGCTGTTTTTT.

On this clonotype: At one end the junction does not follow the germline gene, possibly because of a read error. The V and J genes are TRBV3-1 and TRBJ2-5; 7 bases align to TRBD1. The CDR3 totals 14 residues. The germline gives CDR1 LGHDT, CDR2 YNNKEL (reference sequence). The CDR3 bases are TGTGCCAGCACCCTAAAGGGGACAGCTGAGACCCGGTACTTC. Its protein product is CASTLKGTAETRYF.

The V call is TRBV6-5, the J call TRBJ2-7, with TRBD1 matching over 8 bases. The J call may be mistaken, given a closer DNA end match to TRBJ2-5. The CDR3 loop spans 14 amino acids. Germline V lookup: CDR1 MNHEY, CDR2 SVGAGI. The CDR3 here is CASSPNRGYETQYF. The DNA of the CDR3 is TGTGCCAGCAGCCCCAACAGGGGGTATGAGACCCAGTACTTC.

The rearrangement joins TRBV7-2 to TRBJ1-1; 9 bases align to TRBD1. V gave up 5 bases and J gave up 4 bases; unmatched junction bases: 5. From germline, CDR1 is SGHTA and CDR2 FQGNSA. The CDR3 is 14 residues long. The CDR3 sequence is CASSTGTGSTEAFF. The CDR3 coding sequence is TGTGCCAGCAGCACCGGGACAGGGAGCACTGAAGCTTTCTTT. Drawing the rest from reference TRBV7-2 and TRBJ1-1, the complete variable domain is GAGVSQSPSNKVTEKGKDVELRCDPISGHTALYWYRQSLGQGLEFLIYFQGNSAPDKSGLPSDRFSAERTGGSVSTLTIQRTQQEDSAVYLCASSTGTGSTEAFFGQGTRLTVV.

This rearrangement joins TRBV5-4 to TRBJ2-1; D may be TRBD1 or TRBD2 (5 bases each). CDR1 is SGHNT, CDR2 YYREEE, per germline (reference sequence). The germline V and J ends were trimmed by 1 base and 2 bases, with 10 bases remaining between them. There are 15 residues in the CDR3. The CDR3 DNA follows: TGTGCCAGCAGCTTGCTTGGGGACCCCTACAATGAGCAGTTCTTC. Encoded protein: CASSLLGDPYNEQFF. Using reference TRBV5-4 and TRBJ2-1 for the parts outside the CDR3, the full variable domain is ETGVTQSPTHLIKTRGQQVTLRCSSQSGHNTVSWYQQALGQGPQFIFQYYREEENGRGNFPPRFSGLQFPNYSSELNVNALELDDSALYLCASSLLGDPYNEQFFGPGTRLTVL.

The gene calls are TRBV20-1 and TRBJ2-1, with D perhaps matching TRBD2 (5 bases). Germline-derived CDR1 and CDR2 are DFQATT and SNEGSKA (reference sequence). V dropped 6 bases and J dropped 4 bases, with 16 bases sitting between them. This CDR3 contains 14 residues. CDR3 residues: CSARKRVSYNEQFF. CDR3 in DNA: TGCAGTGCCAGAAAGAGGGTATCGTACAATGAGCAGTTCTTC.